A single T cell receptor (beta chain) is shown here with its context. Antigen: not known. These data are taken from a study of blood T cells in healthy people across ages. Study information: Through template switching, about one barcoded beta molecule was captured per two T cells, as measured in model experiments.

The use of a sample-barcoded 5' primer and a J-beta primer mix characterized a second PCR of about 7 to 12 cycles. TCRdb recomputed calls from the 5' RACE reads with MiXCR, one row per CDR3 protein. This table holds about 680,000 distinct CDR3 sequences, 45% to 50% found once. Germline assignment: CDR1 MNHEY and CDR2 SVGEGT. The CDR3 covers 15 residues. Trimming removed 2 bases from V and 4 bases from J; junction bases left unmatched: 4. Study results and caveats: Naive CD4+ cell counts and diversity both ran higher in long-lived than in aged donors. TCR beta diversity per million T cells fell roughly linearly with age. Estimates of diversity drawn from one million T cells were considered underestimates.

The sequence derives from a woman aged 55-69 years in good health. The sequencing input was blood. This rearrangement joins TRBV6-2 or TRBV6-3 to TRBJ1-5; 8 positions match TRBD1. CDR3 nucleotide sequence: TGTGCCAGCAGTTACCGACAGGGGTATAATCAGCCCCAGCATTTT. This gives the protein CASSYRQGYNQPQHF.